This entry lists 9 T cell receptor beta chains sequenced from one sample in a study of shared clonotypes between healthy human individuals. CD8 cells regarded as naive lacked CD45RO, were positively chosen for CCR7, and omitted terminally differentiated effector memory CD45RA+ cells. Assay: immunoSEQ multiplex PCR; the TCRdb copy retains only in-frame clones and omits some. This sample carries 1.5 million to 2.5 million clones, roughly 95% of them seen once, and the ten largest clones take more than 0.95%. The sample consisted of naive CD8+ T cells sorted from blood. Source of these receptors: a young man in good health.

This chain links TRBV28 with TRBJ2-7; 12 bases map to TRBD2. J was trimmed by 4 bases and V by 8 bases; bases with no gene match: 12. Germline-derived CDR1 and CDR2 are MDHEN and SYDVKM. The CDR3 covers 16 residues. The CDR3 DNA reads TGTGCCAGCTCCTACAGTCCCGGGACTAGCGGGTACGAGCAGTACTTC. Protein: CASSYSPGTSGYEQYF.

The chain combines TRBV2 with TRBJ1-1; no reliable D call. The germline gives CDR1 SNHLY, CDR2 FYNNEI. This CDR3 is 14 amino acids long. The V end lost 7 bases, the J end lost 2 bases, and 14 bases lay between the germline ends. The CDR3 DNA sequence: TGTGCCAGCACCGACACAGCGTTTAACACTGAAGCTTTCTTT. Protein: CASTDTAFNTEAFF. The full variable domain, with the rest looked up from reference TRBV2 and TRBJ1-1, is EPEVTQTPSHQVTQMGQEVILRCVPISNHLYFYWYRQILGQKVEFLVSFYNNEISEKSEIFDDQFSVERPDGSNFTLKIRSTKLEDSAMYFCASTDTAFNTEAFFGQGTRLTVV.

V is TRBV19 and J is TRBJ2-3; D might be TRBD1 (6 bases). This CDR3 has 13 residues. CDR1 is LNHDA and CDR2 is SQIVND in the germline V gene (reference sequence). Trimming shortened V by 6 bases and J by 5 bases, and 12 bases separated the two germline ends. In DNA, the CDR3 is TGTGCCAGTAGATACGCAGGGGTAGATACGCAGTATTTT. As protein: CASRYAGVDTQYF. Full variable domain (rest looked up from reference TRBV19 and TRBJ2-3): DGGITQSPKYLFRKEGQNVTLSCEQNLNHDAMYWYRQDPGQGLRLIYYSQIVNDFQKGDIAEGYSVSREKKESFPLTVTSAQKNPTAFYLCASRYAGVDTQYFGPGTRLTVL.

This clone was seen once. The chain is built from TRBV6-1 and TRBJ1-6; D gene uncertain. CDR1 and CDR2 from the germline V gene are MNHNS and SASEGT. The CDR3 runs to 15 residues. Trimming took 3 bases from V and 0 from J, leaving 6 bases between them. Here the CDR3 DNA reads TGTGCCAGCAGTGACTGGAGCTCCTATAATTCACCCCTCCACTTT. Translated, it gives CASSDWSSYNSPLHF.

V is TRBV13 and J is TRBJ2-7; D possibly matches TRBD1 or TRBD2 (6 bases each). The germline gives CDR1 PRHDT, CDR2 FYEKMQ (reference sequence). The CDR3 consists of 14 residues. The V end lost 5 bases, the J end lost 2 bases, and 13 bases lay between the germline ends. The CDR3 nucleotides read TGTGCCAGCAGCCGGAGGGGGACCGCCTACGAGCAGTACTTC. Translating it yields CASSRRGTAYEQYF.

V is TRBV9 and J is TRBJ1-4; D gene unclear. V lost 0 bases to trimming and J lost 5 bases, with 14 bases between them. The CDR3 is 16 residues long. The germline CDR1 and CDR2 sequences are SGDLS and YYNGEE. The CDR3 coding sequence is TGTGCCAGCAGCGTAGGGTACGAGCCTGAAAATGAAAAACTGTTTTTT. Amino acid sequence: CASSVGYEPENEKLFF.

In this sample, this clone turned up many times. The J gene is TRBJ1-5, the V gene TRBV6-5; maybe TRBD1 (6 bases). The germline V gene has CDR1 MNHEY and CDR2 SVGAGI. The CDR3 extends over 13 amino acids. Trimming shortened V by 4 bases and J by 8 bases, and 12 bases separated the two germline ends. The CDR3 here is CASSFQGFEPQHF. CDR3 DNA: TGTGCCAGCAGTTTCCAGGGGTTTGAGCCCCAGCATTTT.

This clone has a handful of counts. The chain uses TRBV7-6 and TRBJ1-5; perhaps TRBD1 as D (5 bases). Germline V gene sequence: CDR1 SGHVS, CDR2 FNYEAQ. The CDR3 is 15 residues long. V was trimmed by 3 bases and J by 3 bases, leaving 12 bases between them. The CDR3 DNA follows: TGTGCCAGCAGCTTGACAGACGGACACAATCAGCCCCAGCATTTT. Its translation is CASSLTDGHNQPQHF.

The chain employs TRBV4-1 and TRBJ1-5, with unresolved D. Germline V gene data show CDR1 as MGHRA and CDR2 as YSYEKL. This CDR3 comprises 16 residues. The V end lost 0 bases, the J end lost 2 bases, and 11 bases lay between the germline ends. CDR3 in amino acids: CASSQDWGSGNQPQHF. CDR3 nucleotides: TGCGCCAGCAGCCAAGATTGGGGTTCTGGCAATCAGCCCCAGCATTTT.